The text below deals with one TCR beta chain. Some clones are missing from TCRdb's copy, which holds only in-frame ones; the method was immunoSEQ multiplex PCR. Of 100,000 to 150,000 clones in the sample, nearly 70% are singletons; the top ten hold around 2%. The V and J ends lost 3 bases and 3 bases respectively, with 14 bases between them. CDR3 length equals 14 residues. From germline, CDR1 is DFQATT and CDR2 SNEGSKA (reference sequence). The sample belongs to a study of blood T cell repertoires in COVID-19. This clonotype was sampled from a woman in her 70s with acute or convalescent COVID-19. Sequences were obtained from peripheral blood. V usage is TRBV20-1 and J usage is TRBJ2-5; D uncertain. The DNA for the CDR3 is TGCAGTGCTAGTCGGCCCCGAGGCGAAGAGACCCAGTACTTC. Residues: CSASRPRGEETQYF.